A single sample gave rise to the 30 T cell receptor beta chains below, sequenced in a study of blood T cell repertoires in COVID-19. Profiled with immunoSEQ multiplex PCR; TCRdb holds only in-frame clones, not every one. The profile shows fewer than 70,000 clones, around 93% of them singletons. Sequenced: peripheral blood. The receptors were sampled from a man aged 45-60 years with active COVID-19.

The chain employs TRBV6-5 and TRBJ1-2, with D maybe TRBD1 (5 bases). Germline V CDR1 and CDR2: MNHEY, SVGAGI. V was trimmed by 0 bases and J by 4 bases, leaving 15 bases between them. The CDR3 contains 16 residues. CDR3 protein: CASSYSTGEQVYGYTF. The CDR3 bases are TGTGCCAGCAGTTACTCGACGGGGGAACAGGTCTATGGCTACACCTTC.

V usage is TRBV7-9 and J usage is TRBJ1-2; no clear D gene. Germline assignment: CDR1 SEHNR and CDR2 FQNEAQ (reference sequence). V lost 1 base and J lost 5, with 14 bases in between. The CDR3 loop spans 15 amino acids. The CDR3 spells CASSLGRAEAYGYTF. CDR3 nucleotide sequence: TGTGCCAGCAGCTTAGGCCGGGCGGAGGCGTATGGCTACACCTTC.

The chain carries TRBV15 and TRBJ1-6; D gene ambiguous. The CDR3 is 14 residues long. The V end lost 1 base, the J end lost 3 bases, and 4 bases lay between the germline ends. Germline lookup yields CDR1 LNHNV and CDR2 YYDKDF (reference sequence). The DNA of the CDR3 is TGTGCCACCAGCAGAGGTATCTATAATTCACCCCTCCACTTT. It is translated as CATSRGIYNSPLHF.

This chain links TRBV2 with TRBJ1-2; D possibly corresponds to TRBD1 (6 bases). There are 13 residues in the CDR3. V gave up 6 bases and J gave up 5 bases, with 13 bases separating them. Germline V lookup: CDR1 SNHLY, CDR2 FYNNEI. CDR3 sequence: CASRQGYPYGYTF. The DNA for the CDR3 is TGTGCCAGCAGACAGGGTTACCCTTATGGCTACACCTTC.

This chain links TRBV19 with TRBJ2-5; maybe TRBD1 (6 bases). V was shortened by 3 bases and J by 4 bases, with 9 bases between the two germline ends. Germline-derived CDR1 and CDR2 are LNHDA and SQIVND (reference sequence). The CDR3 is made up of 13 amino acids. Here the CDR3 reads CASSISGVETQYF. The CDR3 coding sequence is TGTGCCAGTAGTATTTCAGGGGTAGAGACCCAGTACTTC.

This sequence joins TRBV14 and TRBJ1-6; D not resolved. This CDR3 is built from 13 residues. Trimming pared 4 bases from V and 8 bases from J, leaving 9 bases between. Germline CDR1 reads SGHDN; CDR2 reads FVKESK. The CDR3, as DNA: TGTGCCAGCAGCCGCCGGTTGGATTCACCCCTCCACTTT. Its protein is CASSRRLDSPLHF.

This rearrangement joins TRBV7-6 to TRBJ2-7; TRBD1 matches 12 bases. The CDR3 contains 20 residues. Germline loops: CDR1 SGHVS, CDR2 FNYEAQ. Unmatched junction bases numbered 17, after V lost 2 bases and J lost 3 bases. The CDR3 nucleotides read TGTGCCAGCAGCTTAAGTGCCGGGACAGGGGGCCCTAGCGATCACTACGAGCAGTACTTC. As protein: CASSLSAGTGGPSDHYEQYF.

This chain joins TRBV6-2 or TRBV6-3 and TRBJ2-2; 11 bases match TRBD2. Germline CDR1 and CDR2: MNHEY and SVGEGT. V was clipped by 5 bases and J by 4 bases; unmatched bases: 9. This CDR3 spans 17 amino acids. DNA of the CDR3: TGTGCCAGCAGTGTAGCGGGGGGGCGTCGGGGCACCGGGGAGCTGTTTTTT. Encoded protein: CASSVAGGRRGTGELFF.

The J gene is TRBJ1-2, the V gene TRBV28; D remains unclear. The V end lost 6 bases, the J end lost 3 bases, and 8 bases lay between the germline ends. Germline loops: CDR1 MDHEN, CDR2 SYDVKM. The CDR3 loop spans 12 amino acids. The CDR3 DNA follows: TGTGCCAGCAGCCTCACTTACTATGGCTACACCTTC. Encoded protein: CASSLTYYGYTF.

J is TRBJ1-6 and V is TRBV6-4; D gene uncertain. Germline V gene data show CDR1 as MRHNA and CDR2 as SNTAGT. Trimming cost V 2 bases and J 9 bases, with 8 bases left between them. The CDR3 spans 13 residues. CDR3 coding DNA: TGTGCCAGCAGTGACCAGGCAGGTTCACCCCTCCACTTT. Translating it yields CASSDQAGSPLHF.

The chain is built from TRBV11-2 and TRBJ1-2; TRBD1 aligns across 11 bases. V gave up 4 bases and J gave up 4 bases; unmatched junction bases: 8. From germline, CDR1 is SGHAT and CDR2 FQNNGV. This CDR3 contains 16 residues. The DNA of the CDR3 is TGTGCCAGCAGCTCCCACGGACAGGGGGCAGGCTATGGCTACACCTTC. Protein product: CASSSHGQGAGYGYTF.

The chain couples TRBV2 to TRBJ2-6; 11 positions match TRBD1. This CDR3 contains 17 residues. CDR1 and CDR2 from the germline V gene are SNHLY and FYNNEI. V dropped 9 bases and J dropped 2; count of bases not matched to a gene: 9. CDR3 coding DNA: TGTGCCAGTAACCGGGACAGGGGGTCGGCTGGGGCCAACGTCCTGACTTTC. Amino acids: CASNRDRGSAGANVLTF.

The V call is TRBV6-2 or TRBV6-3, the J call TRBJ2-2; TRBD2 agrees at 8 bases. This CDR3 has 15 residues. Germline V gene lookup returns CDR1 MNHEY and CDR2 SVGEGT. Unmatched junction bases numbered 10, after V lost 6 bases and J lost 7 bases. CDR3: CASSPPGGGHGELFF. The CDR3 DNA sequence: TGTGCCAGCAGCCCACCCGGGGGGGGACACGGGGAGCTGTTTTTT.

This clone was picked up one time. This rearrangement joins TRBV19 to TRBJ2-1, with 9 positions matching TRBD1. The CDR3 is 15 amino acids. CDR1 is LNHDA, CDR2 SQIVND, per germline (reference sequence). The V and J ends lost 5 bases and 4 bases, in that order; junction bases with no gene match: 6. The CDR3, as DNA: TGTGCCAGTAGTGTATCCGGGACAGGGTACAATGAGCAGTTCTTC. Translated: CASSVSGTGYNEQFF. The entire variable domain, with the rest obtained from reference TRBV19 and TRBJ2-1, is as follows: DGGITQSPKYLFRKEGQNVTLSCEQNLNHDAMYWYRQDPGQGLRLIYYSQIVNDFQKGDIAEGYSVSREKKESFPLTVTSAQKNPTAFYLCASSVSGTGYNEQFFGPGTRLTVL.

The CDR3, as DNA: TGCGCCAGCAGTTTACTAGCGGGAGTTAAAGATACGCAGTATTTT. It translates to CASSLLAGVKDTQYF. This sequence joins TRBV5-1 and TRBJ2-3, with 11 positions matching TRBD2. V trimming: 5 bases; J trimming: 5 bases; junction bases outside the gene matches: 7. There are 15 residues in the CDR3. The germline gives CDR1 SGHRS, CDR2 YFSETQ. Full variable domain (rest looked up from reference TRBV5-1 and TRBJ2-3): KAGVTQTPRYLIKTRGQQVTLSCSPISGHRSVSWYQQTPGQGLQFLFEYFSETQRNKGNFPGRFSGRQFSNSRSEMNVSTLELGDSALYLCASSLLAGVKDTQYFGPGTRLTVL.

In this sample, this clone turned up once. The chain uses TRBV19 and TRBJ2-7, with D possibly being TRBD1 (6 bases). V was trimmed by 2 bases and J by 5 bases, leaving 10 bases between them. This CDR3 contains 13 residues. CDR1 is LNHDA, CDR2 SQIVND, per germline (reference sequence). CDR3 DNA sequence: TGTGCCAGTAGTATAATTGGGGGCGACGAGCAGTACTTC. Encoded protein: CASSIIGGDEQYF.

This sequence joins TRBV12-3 or TRBV12-4 and TRBJ2-1; no reliable D call. This CDR3 is built from 12 residues. V was pared by 6 bases and J by 12 bases, with 15 bases between. DNA of the CDR3: TGTGCCAGCAGGGCTACCCTAGTTGGGCAGTTCTTC. This encodes CASRATLVGQFF.

The genes are TRBV6-6 and TRBJ2-1; the match to TRBD2 covers 11 bases. V lost 10 bases to trimming and J lost 8 bases; unmatched junction nucleotides: 16. The CDR3 runs to 16 residues. Germline V gives CDR1 MNHNY, CDR2 SVGAGI (reference sequence). CDR3 bases: TGTGCCACCTCGGGGGGTAGCGGGGGGGCTCTCGATGAGCAGTTCTTC. Its translation: CATSGGSGGALDEQFF.

This rearrangement joins TRBV30 to TRBJ1-5; 9 bases are a match to TRBD1. The germline gives CDR1 GTSNPN, CDR2 SVGIG (reference sequence). Trimming took 4 bases from V and 1 from J; bases not matched to a gene: 11. The CDR3 length is 17 residues. CDR3 nucleotides: TGTGCCTGGACCCCGGGACAGGGTTTTTGGAGCAATCAGCCCCAGCATTTT. This sequence encodes CAWTPGQGFWSNQPQHF.

This chain links TRBV10-2 with TRBJ1-1, with 7 bases aligning to TRBD1. J lost 0 bases, V lost 6 bases, and 4 bases had no gene match. CDR1 and CDR2 (germline): WSHSY, SAAADI. The CDR3 is 14 amino acids. CDR3 protein: CASRTGQMNTEAFF. CDR3 bases: TGCGCCAGCAGAACGGGACAGATGAACACTGAAGCTTTCTTT.

This rearrangement joins TRBV7-9 to TRBJ2-4, with 8 bases identical to TRBD1. Germline V gives CDR1 SEHNR, CDR2 FQNEAQ (reference sequence). The J segment lost 2 bases and the V segment lost 5 bases, leaving 8 bases of the junction unmatched. The CDR3 length is 16 residues. In DNA, the CDR3 is TGTGCCAGCAGCCCTACAGGGGGTAGTTCCAAAAACATTCAGTACTTC. Its protein is CASSPTGGSSKNIQYF.

V and J are TRBV7-9 and TRBJ2-3, with no clear D. The V gene's germline CDR1 is SEHNR and CDR2 FQNEAQ (reference sequence). The V end was cut by 5 bases, the J end by 5 bases, with 8 bases between. The CDR3 runs 12 residues. The CDR3 DNA is TGTGCCAGCAGCGCGCCTGGAGATACGCAGTATTTT. Translation gives CASSAPGDTQYF.

The chain uses TRBV4-2 and TRBJ2-7; 13 positions agree with TRBD2. CDR1 is LGHNA and CDR2 is YNFKEQ in the germline V gene. Germline trimming cut 0 bases from V and 6 bases from J; bases unmatched to any gene: 11. The CDR3 extends over 18 amino acids. The CDR3 is CASSQEGPGTSGNREQYF. CDR3 nucleotide sequence: TGTGCCAGCAGCCAAGAAGGTCCCGGGACTAGCGGGAATCGCGAGCAGTACTTC.

The chain recombines TRBV27 with TRBJ2-7; D call uncertain. This CDR3 is 14 amino acids long. The germline gives CDR1 MNHEY, CDR2 SMNVEV (reference sequence). The V and J ends lost 3 bases and 7 bases respectively, with 16 bases between them. The CDR3: CASSFFASLSEQYF. CDR3 sequence (DNA): TGTGCCAGCAGTTTTTTCGCAAGCTTATCTGAGCAGTACTTC.

This chain joins TRBV10-1 and TRBJ2-5, with 10 positions matching TRBD1. Germline V gene data show CDR1 as WNHNN and CDR2 as SYGVQD (reference sequence). With 3 bases clipped from V and 5 bases from J, the junction kept 9 bases outside the gene matches. CDR3 size: 16 residues. CDR3 in amino acids: CASSDGTGVSLETQYF. CDR3 nucleotides: TGCGCCAGCAGTGACGGGACAGGGGTTTCTCTTGAGACCCAGTACTTC.

The V call is TRBV19, the J call TRBJ2-1; TRBD2 agrees at 8 bases. The CDR3 contains 18 residues. In germline, CDR1 is LNHDA, CDR2 SQIVND (reference sequence). Trimming removed 3 bases from V and 0 bases from J; junction bases left unmatched: 10. The CDR3 DNA is TGTGCCAGTAGTATTTTTGTCGGGGGGGGCAGCTCCTACAATGAGCAGTTCTTC. It codes for CASSIFVGGGSSYNEQFF.

The chain joins TRBV6-5 to TRBJ1-1; TRBD1 is a possible D gene (6 bases). The CDR3 extends over 14 amino acids. CDR1 and CDR2 from the germline V gene are MNHEY and SVGAGI. V lost 7 bases, J lost 8 bases, and 20 bases lay in between. The CDR3 DNA reads as TGTGCCAGCATCGCGGACAGCCCAGCCCTCGAAGCTTTCTTT. Its translation is CASIADSPALEAFF.

The rearrangement links TRBV6-2 or TRBV6-3 to TRBJ2-1; a possible D gene is TRBD2 (6 bases). This CDR3 has 17 residues. Trimming left V 2 bases short and J 6 bases short, with 20 bases between. The germline V gene encodes CDR1 MNHEY and CDR2 SVGEGT. The CDR3 here is CASSYGRPGLRSNEQFF. In DNA form, the CDR3 reads TGTGCCAGCAGTTACGGACGACCGGGACTTCGGAGCAATGAGCAGTTCTTC.

The V gene is TRBV3-1 (or the pseudogene TRBV3-2), the J gene TRBJ2-7, with TRBD1 matching over 7 bases. The CDR3 contains 14 residues. Germline trimming cut 3 bases from V and 2 bases from J; bases unmatched to any gene: 4. Germline CDR1 is LGHDT and CDR2 is YNNKEL (reference sequence). In DNA form, the CDR3 reads TGTGCCAGCAGCCAGACAGGGCCAACCTACGAGCAGTACTTC. Amino acid sequence: CASSQTGPTYEQYF.

The V and J genes are TRBV28 and TRBJ1-5, with D perhaps matching TRBD1 (5 bases). V was shortened by 5 bases and J by 0 bases, with 8 bases between the two germline ends. CDR3 size: 14 residues. CDR1 is MDHEN and CDR2 is SYDVKM in the germline V gene. The CDR3 is CASSRGDSNQPQHF. The CDR3 DNA is TGTGCCAGCAGTCGGGGGGATAGCAATCAGCCCCAGCATTTT.